This T cell receptor beta chain originates from a study of blood T cells in healthy people across ages (dated by TCRdb to 2015 to 2017). Study-wide context: Template switching captured roughly one uniquely barcoded TCR beta cDNA molecule per two T cells in model experiments. The donors were divided into four age groups: young (average around 16 years), middle-aged (over 35), aged (62) and long-lived (approximately 74). To avoid experimental bias, donors of different ages were distributed randomly across sequencing lanes. The study measured age-related changes in TCR beta repertoire diversity using deep sequencing normalized with unique cDNA molecular identifiers. Using the same blood draw, the study looked at two additional independent replicas of 1 million unique cDNA reads for two donors, one aged 18 to 30 and the other aged 80 or older.

The library was prepared using 5' RACE. The sample was run on an Illumina HiSeq 2500. A second roughly 7 to 12 cycle PCR used a sample-barcoded 5' primer and a J-beta primer mix. A unique molecular identifier was introduced onto each TCR beta cDNA molecule by a template-switch 5' adaptor carrying 12 random nucleotides. At least 2.5 million CDR3-containing paired-end reads were obtained from each sample. The Mint cDNA synthesis kit, primed by a TRBC-specific oligonucleotide, was used to synthesize first-strand cDNA from all RNA. Following uracil-DNA glycosylase treatment, a first 18-cycle PCR with universal primers M1SS and BC2_uni_R was performed on all cDNA. From the authors' description of their analysis: Each sample was normalized by randomly selecting 1 million high-quality reads, each carrying a distinct molecular identifier. Instead of being binned into consensus sequences, reads with shared molecular identifiers were discarded. MiTCR, set to a Q25 quality threshold and the strictest error-elimination algorithm, was used for CDR3 identification, clonotype clustering and error correction. A nonparametric unseen species model with Euler transformation was used to estimate a lower bound on total TCR beta diversity. TCRdb cleaned the public reads at Q25 with fastp, built clones with MiXCR and kept in-frame beta chains. When rows share a CDR3 protein, they turn into one entry using the most common DNA and genes. The V and J calls, along with clone size, are taken from TCRdb and not from the paper's own processing. This sample holds about 680,000 distinct CDR3 sequences; around 48% were observed only once. The top ten clonotypes cover about a third of the sample.

The germline V gene provides CDR1 SGDLS and CDR2 YYNGEE. The CDR3 measures 14 amino acids from cysteine to phenylalanine. CDR3 DNA only is kept here, 42 bases in frame from base 1. V was cut back by 4 bases and J by 4 bases, leaving a gap of 13 bases between them. This clonotype was detected many times. Its antigen remains undetermined. Qualities for individual bases were not recorded, and no much larger clone is one base off. The research as a whole found: Observed TCR beta diversity per million T cells fell roughly linearly with age, and a significant reduction was already apparent by age around 40. Estimates of total diversity from one million sequenced T cells were regarded as lower bounds and underestimates. Bulk unsorted PBMC profiling prevented conclusive comparison of naive and antigen-experienced compartments. Compared with the aged group, the long-lived group had more naive CD4+ T cells, fewer expanded clones and increased TCR diversity, a pattern suggesting age selection. Because donor CMV infection status was unknown, age-related changes in expanded clonotypes were potentially confounded. A strong correlation was found between observed TCR beta diversity and the percentage of naive T cells measured by flow cytometry.

The donors were a few dozen Caucasian individuals from Russia, aged roughly 6 to 100 years, who were systemically healthy. Approximately 9.3 milliliters of peripheral blood were collected from each donor into EDTA-treated Vacutainer tubes. Ficoll-Paque density-gradient centrifugation was used to isolate PBMCs, with at least 7 million obtained per sample. Trizol reagent was used to extract total RNA from PBMCs, with at least 6 micrograms per sample. For every donor, an aliquot of PBMCs went through flow cytometry to measure the percentages of naive CD45RAhigh/CD27high T cells. This TCR derives from an older woman in good health. The rearranged segments are TRBV9 and TRBJ2-3, and TRBD1 may be the D gene, going by 6 matching bases. The sample consisted of blood. Here the CDR3 is given as CASSFTGSADTQYF. The nucleotide sequence reads TGTGCCAGCAGCTTTACAGGGAGCGCAGATACGCAGTATTTT.